These 26 T cell receptor beta chains were sequenced from one sample in a study of blood T cells in healthy people across ages. Then a second PCR, running about 6 to 12 cycles, was carried out with a sample-barcoded 5' primer and a J-beta primer mix. TCRdb reprocessed the 5' RACE reads via MiXCR and lists one record per CDR3 protein. The sample shows approximately 800,000 distinct CDR3 sequences, about 55% of them seen only once. What was sequenced was blood. Every receptor here comes from an elderly man in good health.

Concerning this clonotype itself: A much bigger clone sits one base away, suggesting this may be a read error. The chain carries TRBV20-1 and TRBJ2-3, with 9 bases that match TRBD2. Germline V gene sequence: CDR1 DFQATT, CDR2 SNEGSKA (reference sequence). The CDR3 is 12 residues long. The CDR3 reads CCAKLAGDTQYF. CDR3 DNA sequence: TGCTGTGCTAAACTAGCGGGAGATACGCAGTATTTT.

This chain links TRBV28 with TRBJ2-3; D is ambiguous. The ends were cut back, 4 bases at V and 3 bases at J, with 17 bases in the middle. This CDR3 has 16 residues. From germline, CDR1 is MDHEN and CDR2 SYDVKM. CDR3 residues: CASSSPVVRKTDTQYF. The CDR3 DNA sequence: TGTGCCAGCAGTTCCCCAGTGGTGAGAAAAACAGATACGCAGTATTTT.

This clonotype was detected once. The chain uses TRBV24-1 and TRBJ2-5; TRBD1 matches at 9 bases. V was pared by 0 bases and J by 4 bases, with 11 bases of the junction left unmatched. In germline, CDR1 is KGHDR, CDR2 SFDVKD. The CDR3 covers 18 residues. CDR3: CATSDLSRGQGVTETQYF. The CDR3 DNA reads TGTGCCACCAGTGATTTGTCTAGGGGACAGGGTGTAACAGAGACCCAGTACTTC.

A remark on this clonotype: One end of the junction is discordant with germline, which a read error may explain. This chain connects TRBV3-1 to TRBJ2-7; no clear D. This CDR3 region has 14 residues. Germline CDR1 and CDR2: LGHDT and YNNKEL (reference sequence). This chain's CDR3 is CAGSPGRLSYEQYF. In nucleotides, the CDR3 is TGTGCCGGCAGCCCTGGACGCCTCTCCTACGAGCAGTACTTC.

The rearrangement links TRBV5-1 to TRBJ2-4; TRBD1 matches 10 bases. Losses at the gene ends were 0 bases for V and 15 bases for J; bases not matched to a gene: 12. The CDR3 has 15 amino acids. CDR1 is SGHRS, CDR2 YFSETQ, per germline. CDR3 protein: CASSLGDRGSQQLYF. CDR3 DNA sequence: TGCGCCAGCAGCTTGGGGGACAGGGGCTCGCAGCAGCTGTACTTC. The whole variable domain, remainder taken from reference TRBV5-1 and TRBJ2-4, is KAGVTQTPRYLIKTRGQQVTLSCSPISGHRSVSWYQQTPGQGLQFLFEYFSETQRNKGNFPGRFSGRQFSNSRSEMNVSTLELGDSALYLCASSLGDRGSQQLYFGAGTRLSVL.

The count of this clonotype is one. V usage is TRBV4-2 and J usage is TRBJ2-1; no firm D call. The CDR3 has 14 amino acids. Germline-derived CDR1 and CDR2 are LGHNA and YNFKEQ. The V end lost 2 bases, the J end lost 7 bases, and 12 bases lay between the germline ends. CDR3 region: CASSQRTEGNEQFF. The DNA for the CDR3 is TGTGCCAGCAGCCAACGGACGGAAGGAAATGAGCAGTTCTTC.

The V and J genes are TRBV29-1 and TRBJ2-6; D might be TRBD1 or TRBD2, each matching 5 bases. V lost 7 bases to trimming and J lost 0 bases, with 25 bases between them. CDR1 SQVTM and CDR2 ANQGSEA come from the germline V gene. This CDR3 has 19 amino acids. The chain's CDR3 is CSAKIRGPKTDSGANVLTF. In DNA, the CDR3 is TGCAGCGCAAAGATACGGGGCCCAAAGACGGACTCTGGGGCCAACGTCCTGACTTTC.

J is TRBJ2-7 and V is TRBV28, with 8 bases matching TRBD1. The junction had 10 bases not matched to a gene; V was cut back by 5 bases and J by 4 bases. From germline, CDR1 is MDHEN and CDR2 SYDVKM. The CDR3 is made up of 15 amino acids. The CDR3 here is CASSGPGQGNYEQYF. For the CDR3, the DNA is TGTGCCAGCAGTGGACCCGGACAGGGTAATTACGAGCAGTACTTC. Complete variable domain (other parts from reference TRBV28 and TRBJ2-7): DVKVTQSSRYLVKRTGEKVFLECVQDMDHENMFWYRQDPGLGLRLIYFSYDVKMKEKGDIPEGYSVSREKKERFSLILESASTNQTSMYLCASSGPGQGNYEQYFGPGTRLTVT.

This rearrangement joins TRBV30 to TRBJ2-7, with 7 bases that match TRBD1. The DNA end lines up better with TRBJ2-5; the J call may be wrong. This CDR3 contains 14 residues. Germline CDR1 GTSNPN, CDR2 SVGIG (reference sequence). CDR3 sequence (DNA): TGTGCCTGGAGTAACACGGGACAGCAAGAGACCCAGTACTTC. Protein sequence: CAWSNTGQQETQYF.

Only one count was recorded for this clonotype. The V and J genes are TRBV12-3 or TRBV12-4 and TRBJ1-4; TRBD1 matches at 7 bases. The CDR3 extends over 14 amino acids. Losses at the gene ends were 6 bases for V and 5 bases for J; bases not matched to a gene: 6. The CDR3 loop reads CASRVTGVNEKLFF. The CDR3 nucleotides are TGTGCCAGCAGGGTCACAGGGGTAAATGAAAAACTGTTTTTT.

This rearrangement joins TRBV6-1 to TRBJ1-6, with TRBD1 identical over 7 bases. There are 13 residues in the CDR3. CDR1 is MNHNS, CDR2 SASEGT, per germline. V was pared by 6 bases and J by 14 bases, with 10 bases of the junction left unmatched. The CDR3 spells CASSPYDRATLHF. Written as DNA, the CDR3 is TGTGCCAGCAGCCCTTACGACAGGGCCACCCTCCACTTT.

The chain recombines TRBV9 with TRBJ2-6; the D gene is possibly TRBD1 (5 bases). CDR1 and CDR2 from the germline V gene are SGDLS and YYNGEE. This CDR3 region has 21 residues. Trimming left V 2 bases short and J 0 bases short, with 24 bases between. The CDR3 DNA reads as TGTGCCAGCAGCGTCAACGTGGGGAATGTAGACAGCAACTCTGGGGCCAACGTCCTGACTTTC. It encodes CASSVNVGNVDSNSGANVLTF.

This clonotype showed up just a few times. CDR3: CASSQGTCNGEGRGSLYEQYF. CDR3 coding DNA: TGCGCCAGCAGCCAAGGGACCTGTAACGGGGAGGGCCGAGGTTCCCTCTACGAGCAGTACTTC. This chain uses TRBV4-1 with TRBJ2-7; 7 bases line up with TRBD2. V shed 1 base, J shed 3 bases, and the junction held 24 bases outside the gene matches. The CDR3 has 21 amino acids. The V gene's germline CDR1 is MGHRA and CDR2 YSYEKL.

A remark on this clonotype: Sequence at one end of the junction differs from germline and may be a read error. The V gene is TRBV5-1, the J gene TRBJ2-1, with D perhaps TRBD2 (6 bases). From germline, CDR1 is SGHRS and CDR2 YFSETQ. CDR3 length: 14 amino acids. CDR3 in DNA: TGTGCCAGCAGCCTGGGGGACTTATACAATGAGCAGTTCTTC. It yields the protein CASSLGDLYNEQFF. The full variable domain, its missing parts supplied by reference TRBV5-1 and TRBJ2-1, is KAGVTQTPRYLIKTRGQQVTLSCSPISGHRSVSWYQQTPGQGLQFLFEYFSETQRNKGNFPGRFSGRQFSNSRSEMNVSTLELGDSALYLCASSLGDLYNEQFFGPGTRLTVL.

This clonotype was seen more than once but under ten times. This rearrangement joins TRBV7-9 to TRBJ2-3, with 7 bases lining up with TRBD2. The CDR3 runs 17 residues. Germline CDR1 SEHNR, CDR2 FQNEAQ (reference sequence). The V gene end was trimmed by 5 bases and the J gene end by 14 bases; junction bases not matched to a gene: 25. The CDR3 loop is CASSRWSGGLGHRYAYF. CDR3 nucleotides: TGTGCCAGCAGCCGCTGGTCCGGGGGGTTGGGGCACAGATACGCGTATTTT.

This sequence joins TRBV5-1 and TRBJ2-1, with 7 nucleotides matching TRBD2. Per germline, CDR1 SGHRS and CDR2 YFSETQ. The junction had 11 bases not matched to a gene; V was cut back by 2 bases and J by 6 bases. This CDR3 region has 16 residues. CDR3 loop: CASSFDPTSRGNEQFF. For the CDR3, the DNA is TGCGCCAGCAGCTTTGACCCGACTAGCCGTGGCAATGAGCAGTTCTTC. Complete variable domain (other parts from reference TRBV5-1 and TRBJ2-1): KAGVTQTPRYLIKTRGQQVTLSCSPISGHRSVSWYQQTPGQGLQFLFEYFSETQRNKGNFPGRFSGRQFSNSRSEMNVSTLELGDSALYLCASSFDPTSRGNEQFFGPGTRLTVL.

The chain employs TRBV12-3 or TRBV12-4 and TRBJ2-7; 9 bases fit TRBD1. V lost 6 bases, J lost 7 bases, and 7 bases stayed unmatched. This CDR3 spans 13 amino acids. CDR3 sequence: CASRLGTGFEQYF. The CDR3 coding sequence is TGTGCCAGCAGGCTTGGGACAGGGTTTGAGCAGTACTTC.

This chain connects TRBV12-3 or TRBV12-4 to TRBJ2-3, with D perhaps given as TRBD1 or TRBD2 (6 bases each). V dropped 1 base and J dropped 4 bases, with 12 bases sitting between them. The CDR3 is 15 amino acids. DNA for the CDR3: TGTGCCAGCAGTTTAGGGGGGGCGGCTGCAGATACGCAGTATTTT. Protein product: CASSLGGAAADTQYF.

V gene TRBV5-1 combines with J gene TRBJ2-3; 9 nucleotides line up with TRBD1. V lost 7 bases and J lost 3; bases outside the gene matches: 9. CDR1 and CDR2 from the germline V gene are SGHRS and YFSETQ. The CDR3 contains 15 residues. The DNA of the CDR3 is TGCGCCAGCCGTCGAGGGGGACAGGGAACAGATACGCAGTATTTT. Translating it yields CASRRGGQGTDTQYF.

This clonotype was found a few times. The genes are TRBV7-3 and TRBJ2-5; 8 bases are a match to TRBD2. The DNA end lines up better with TRBJ2-7; the J call may be wrong. Per germline, CDR1 SGHTA and CDR2 FQGTGA. CDR3 length: 14 amino acids. CDR3 sequence: CASSLTISGTEQYF. For the CDR3, the DNA is TGTGCCAGCAGCTTAACGATTAGCGGGACCGAGCAGTACTTC.

This clonotype came up a few times. The chain carries TRBV28 and TRBJ2-5; possible D gene TRBD2, 5 bases. Germline CDR1 and CDR2: MDHEN and SYDVKM. The CDR3 loop spans 13 amino acids. V lost 7 bases, J lost 4 bases, and 13 bases lay in between. The DNA for the CDR3 is TGTGCCAGCACCAAGAGGGCAGGAGAGACCCAGTACTTC. The encoded protein is CASTKRAGETQYF.

This clonotype was detected once. The chain links TRBV3-1 to TRBJ2-5; 9 bases are shared with TRBD1. Trimming at V came to 3 bases and at J to 11 bases, leaving 10 bases not matched to a gene. Germline V gene sequence: CDR1 LGHDT, CDR2 YNNKEL (reference sequence). This CDR3 is built from 14 residues. CDR3 in DNA: TGTGCCAGCAGCCAGGTAACAGGGGGCGCAGAGCAGTACTTC. Its translation is CASSQVTGGAEQYF.

In this sample, this clonotype turned up once. The J gene is TRBJ1-2, the V gene TRBV12-3 or TRBV12-4; D possibly corresponds to TRBD1 (5 bases). Trimming left V 4 bases short and J 4 bases short, with 16 bases between. The CDR3 length is 15 residues. The CDR3 DNA is TGTGCCAGCAGTTCCTCGGGACCGGGGGGCTATGGCTACACCTTC. This encodes CASSSSGPGGYGYTF.

There are a few counts of this clonotype. The rearrangement joins TRBV5-1 to TRBJ2-5; D may correspond to TRBD1 or TRBD2 (5 bases each). CDR1 and CDR2 from the germline V gene are SGHRS and YFSETQ. CDR3 length: 15 residues. V was trimmed by 6 bases and J by 3 bases, leaving 18 bases between them. CDR3 nucleotides: TGCGCCAGCACCAGAACCGGGACCCCAGAAGAGACCCAGTACTTC. Translating it yields CASTRTGTPEETQYF.

This chain uses TRBV7-2 with TRBJ2-3; no firm D call. The germline gives CDR1 SGHTA, CDR2 FQGNSA. Trimming pared 2 bases from V and 0 bases from J, leaving 6 bases between. The CDR3 spans 14 residues. The CDR3: CASSLNPSTDTQYF. The CDR3 region has the DNA TGTGCCAGCAGCTTAAACCCTAGCACAGATACGCAGTATTTT.

DNA for the CDR3: TGTGCCACCAGTGATCGCGGGACACTCGGCTTCAATCAGCCCCAGCATTTT. This encodes CATSDRGTLGFNQPQHF. The chain combines TRBV24-1 with TRBJ1-5; D may be TRBD1 (6 bases). CDR3 length: 17 amino acids. V lost 3 bases to trimming and J lost 3 bases, with 17 bases between them. The germline V gene encodes CDR1 KGHDR and CDR2 SFDVKD.